This T cell receptor beta chain was profiled in a study of blood T cell repertoires in COVID-19. In the study overall: T cells, B-cell-depleted T cells, or PBMCs supplied cDNA or gDNA.

CDR3 length equals 14 residues. Per germline, CDR1 SNHLY and CDR2 FYNNEI. J lost 7 bases, V lost 7 bases, and 12 bases had no gene match. Generated by immunoSEQ multiplex PCR, the TCRdb table keeps only in-frame clones and is missing some. The sample contains approximately 150,000 clones, roughly 80% of which appear only once. The rearrangement links TRBV2 to TRBJ1-2; 7 nucleotides match TRBD1. This clonotype was sampled from a human donor in a cohort sampled during active COVID-19. Sequencing used peripheral blood. The CDR3 sequence: CASTEGGTVRGYTF. In DNA, the CDR3 is TGTGCCAGCACCGAAGGGGGGACAGTACGTGGCTACACCTTC.